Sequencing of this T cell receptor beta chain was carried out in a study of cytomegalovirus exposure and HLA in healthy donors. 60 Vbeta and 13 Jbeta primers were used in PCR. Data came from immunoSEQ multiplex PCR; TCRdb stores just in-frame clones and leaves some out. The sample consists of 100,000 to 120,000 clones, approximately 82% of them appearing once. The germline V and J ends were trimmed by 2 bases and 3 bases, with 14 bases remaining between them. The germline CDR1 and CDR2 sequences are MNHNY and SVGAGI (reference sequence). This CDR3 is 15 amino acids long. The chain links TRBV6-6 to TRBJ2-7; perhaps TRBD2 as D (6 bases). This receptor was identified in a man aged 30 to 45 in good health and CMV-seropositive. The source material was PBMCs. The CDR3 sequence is CASSYGGVTYYEQYF. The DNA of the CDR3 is TGTGCCAGCAGTTACGGCGGGGTGACCTACTACGAGCAGTACTTC.